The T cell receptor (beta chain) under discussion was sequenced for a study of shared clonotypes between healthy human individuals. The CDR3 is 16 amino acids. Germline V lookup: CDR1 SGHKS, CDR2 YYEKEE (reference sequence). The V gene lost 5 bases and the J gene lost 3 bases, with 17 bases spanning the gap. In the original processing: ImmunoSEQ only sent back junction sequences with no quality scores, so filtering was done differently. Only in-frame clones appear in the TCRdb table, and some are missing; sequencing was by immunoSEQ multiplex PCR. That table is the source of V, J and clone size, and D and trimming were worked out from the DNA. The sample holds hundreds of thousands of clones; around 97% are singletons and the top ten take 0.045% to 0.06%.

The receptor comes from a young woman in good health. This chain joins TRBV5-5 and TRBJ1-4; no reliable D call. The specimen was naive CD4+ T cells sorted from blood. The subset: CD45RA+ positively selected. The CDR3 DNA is TGTGCCAGCAGACCCGGTAGGGTGGGATCTAATGAAAAACTGTTTTTT. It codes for CASRPGRVGSNEKLFF.